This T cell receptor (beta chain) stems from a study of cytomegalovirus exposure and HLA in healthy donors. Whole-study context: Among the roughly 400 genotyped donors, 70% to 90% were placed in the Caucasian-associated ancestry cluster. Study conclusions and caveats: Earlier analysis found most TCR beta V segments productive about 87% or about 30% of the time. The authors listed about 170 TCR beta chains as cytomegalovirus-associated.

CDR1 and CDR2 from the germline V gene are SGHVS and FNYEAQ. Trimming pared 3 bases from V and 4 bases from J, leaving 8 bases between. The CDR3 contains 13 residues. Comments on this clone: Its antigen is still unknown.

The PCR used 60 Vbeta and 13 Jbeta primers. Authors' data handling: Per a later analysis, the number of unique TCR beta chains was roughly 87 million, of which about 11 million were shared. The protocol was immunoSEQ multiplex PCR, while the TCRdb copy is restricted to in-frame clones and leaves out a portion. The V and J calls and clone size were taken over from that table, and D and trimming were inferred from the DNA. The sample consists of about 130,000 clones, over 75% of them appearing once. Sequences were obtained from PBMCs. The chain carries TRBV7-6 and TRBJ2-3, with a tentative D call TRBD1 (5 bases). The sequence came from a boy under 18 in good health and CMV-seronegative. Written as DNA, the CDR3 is TGTGCCAGCAGCTTCAAGGGGTCAGATACGCAGTATTTT. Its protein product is CASSFKGSDTQYF.